The 9 T cell receptor beta chains below were found in one sample sequenced in a study of T cell responses to AZD1222 COVID-19 vaccine. Generated by immunoSEQ multiplex PCR, the TCRdb table keeps only in-frame clones and is missing some. The sample has 75,000 to 100,000 clones, roughly nine tenths seen once; the top ten hold about 3.4%. The specimen was peripheral blood, collected 28 days after the second AZD1222 dose. All receptors derive from an adult who received the AZD1222 COVID-19 vaccine.

The V gene is TRBV12-3 or TRBV12-4, the J gene TRBJ2-5; TRBD2 matches 7 bases. The CDR3 has 13 amino acids. The ends lost 6 bases at V and 5 bases at J; junction bases unmatched: 6. The CDR3 region is CASSLGLRETQYF. In DNA form, the CDR3 reads TGTGCCAGCAGCTTGGGACTAAGGGAGACCCAGTACTTC.

J is TRBJ2-2 and V is TRBV10-3; D assignment may be TRBD1 or TRBD2 (6 bases each). CDR3 length equals 14 residues. Trimming removed 3 bases from V and 5 bases from J, with 10 bases in between. Germline V CDR1 and CDR2: ENHRY, SYGVKD. The CDR3 here is CAISDGGETGELFF. The CDR3 DNA sequence: TGTGCCATCAGTGACGGGGGCGAAACCGGGGAGCTGTTTTTT.

The V gene is TRBV5-1, the J gene TRBJ2-1; D possibly uses TRBD1 or TRBD2 (6 bases each). The CDR3 loop spans 17 amino acids. Germline CDR1 is SGHRS and CDR2 is YFSETQ. The ends were cut back, 3 bases at V and 1 base at J, with 17 bases in the middle. CDR3: CASSSGQWGASYNEQFF. The CDR3 bases are TGCGCCAGCAGCTCGGGGCAGTGGGGGGCTTCCTACAATGAGCAGTTCTTC.

The chain combines TRBV6-1 with TRBJ2-7; perhaps D is TRBD1 or TRBD2 (5 bases each). Germline-derived CDR1 and CDR2 are MNHNS and SASEGT. Trimming removed 2 bases at V and 0 bases at J, with 14 bases between. The CDR3 length is 16 residues. The CDR3 spells CASSERRGESSYEQYF. DNA of the CDR3: TGTGCCAGCAGTGAACGTCGGGGCGAGAGCTCCTACGAGCAGTACTTC.

This chain links TRBV28 with TRBJ1-3; D unclear. The V and J ends lost 3 bases and 7 bases respectively, with 7 bases between them. This CDR3 is built from 12 residues. Per germline, CDR1 MDHEN and CDR2 SYDVKM. CDR3 sequence reads: CASSFLANTIYF. The DNA for the CDR3 is TGTGCCAGCAGTTTTTTAGCGAACACCATATATTTT.

This chain uses TRBV6-5 with TRBJ2-6, with D hard to call. Germline lookup yields CDR1 MNHEY and CDR2 SVGAGI. The V end was cut by 8 bases, the J end by 4 bases, with 12 bases between. The length of the CDR3 is 14 residues. The DNA of the CDR3 is TGTGCCAGCCAGTCCCCGACAGGGGCCAACGTCCTGACTTTC. The encoded protein is CASQSPTGANVLTF.

The chain couples TRBV30 to TRBJ2-7, with TRBD1 matching 9 bases. V was pared by 0 bases and J by 2 bases, with 2 bases of the junction left unmatched. The CDR3 length is 14 residues. Per the germline V gene, CDR1 is GTSNPN and CDR2 is SVGIG (reference sequence). In DNA, the CDR3 is TGTGCCTGGAGTGTCCGACAGGGGGCCTACGAGCAGTACTTC. Its translation is CAWSVRQGAYEQYF.

This chain uses TRBV27 with TRBJ1-2, with 9 bases that match TRBD1. CDR1 is MNHEY and CDR2 is SMNVEV in the germline V gene (reference sequence). The junction had 1 base not matched to a gene; V was cut back by 6 bases and J by 2 bases. The CDR3 consists of 13 residues. CDR3 amino acids: CASRTGGNYGYTF. Here the CDR3 DNA reads TGTGCCAGCAGGACAGGGGGAAACTATGGCTACACCTTC.

The chain has TRBV27 and TRBJ1-2; TRBD1 might be the D (6 bases). This CDR3 is built from 14 residues. CDR1 is MNHEY and CDR2 is SMNVEV in the germline V gene (reference sequence). Trimming took off 6 bases at V and 0 bases at J, with 11 bases between the two ends. CDR3 loop: CASSLTGSNYGYTF. CDR3 in DNA: TGTGCCAGCAGCCTTACAGGGTCTAACTATGGCTACACCTTC.